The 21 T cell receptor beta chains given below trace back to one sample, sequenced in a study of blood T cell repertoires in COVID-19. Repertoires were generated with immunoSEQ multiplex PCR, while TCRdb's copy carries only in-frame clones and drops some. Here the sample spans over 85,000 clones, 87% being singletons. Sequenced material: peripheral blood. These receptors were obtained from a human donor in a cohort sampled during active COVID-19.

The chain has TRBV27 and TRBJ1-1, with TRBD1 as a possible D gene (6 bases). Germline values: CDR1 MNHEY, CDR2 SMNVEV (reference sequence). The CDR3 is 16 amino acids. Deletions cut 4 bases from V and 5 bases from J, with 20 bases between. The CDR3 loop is CASSYNRANLETEAFF. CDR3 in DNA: TGTGCCAGCAGTTATAACAGGGCAAACTTGGAGACTGAAGCTTTCTTT.

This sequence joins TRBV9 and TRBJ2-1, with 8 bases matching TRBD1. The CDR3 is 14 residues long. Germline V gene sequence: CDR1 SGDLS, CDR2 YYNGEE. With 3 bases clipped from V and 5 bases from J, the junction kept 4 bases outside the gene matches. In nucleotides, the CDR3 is TGTGCCAGCAGCGCAGGGGGCGCGAACAATGAGCAGTTCTTC. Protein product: CASSAGGANNEQFF.

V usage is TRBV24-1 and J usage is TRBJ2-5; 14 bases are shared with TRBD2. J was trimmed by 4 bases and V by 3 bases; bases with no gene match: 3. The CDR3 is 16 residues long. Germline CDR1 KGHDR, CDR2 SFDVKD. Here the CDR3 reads CATSDGTSGSIETQYF. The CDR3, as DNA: TGTGCCACCAGTGATGGGACTAGCGGGAGTATAGAGACCCAGTACTTC.

The CDR3 loop reads CASSSLRDSTNTGELFF. CDR3 bases: TGTGCCAGCAGCTCCCTCCGGGACAGTACGAACACCGGGGAGCTGTTTTTT. This rearrangement joins TRBV7-2 to TRBJ2-2, with 7 bases fitting TRBD1. CDR3 size: 17 residues. Looked up from germline, CDR1 is SGHTA and CDR2 is FQGNSA. The trim removed 4 bases at V and 0 bases at J, leaving 8 bases unmatched.

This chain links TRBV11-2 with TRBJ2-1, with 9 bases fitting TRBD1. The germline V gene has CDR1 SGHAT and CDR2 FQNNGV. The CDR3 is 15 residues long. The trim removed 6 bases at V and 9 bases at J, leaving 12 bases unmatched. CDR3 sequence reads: CASRKPGQGGREQFF. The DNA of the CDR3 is TGTGCCAGCAGGAAACCGGGACAGGGCGGCCGTGAGCAGTTCTTC.

CDR3 protein: CASSLDPLGGSNQPQHF. CDR3 nucleotide sequence: TGCGCCAGCAGCTTGGACCCATTAGGAGGGAGCAATCAGCCCCAGCATTTT. V and J are TRBV5-1 and TRBJ1-5; D is uncertain. Per germline, CDR1 SGHRS and CDR2 YFSETQ. The CDR3 is 17 residues long. Trimming cost V 0 bases and J 1 base, with 14 bases left between them.

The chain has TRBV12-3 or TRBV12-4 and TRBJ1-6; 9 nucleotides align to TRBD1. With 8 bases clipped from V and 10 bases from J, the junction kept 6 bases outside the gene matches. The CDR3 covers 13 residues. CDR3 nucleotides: TGTGCCAGCTCCCGGGACAGGGAGTCACCCCTCCACTTT. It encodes CASSRDRESPLHF.

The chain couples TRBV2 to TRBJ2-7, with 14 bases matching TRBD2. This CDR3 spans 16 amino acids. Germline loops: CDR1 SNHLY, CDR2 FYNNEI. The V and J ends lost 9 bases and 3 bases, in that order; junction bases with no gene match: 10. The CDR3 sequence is CASRFRLAGGVYEQYF. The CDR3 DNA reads TGTGCCAGTCGGTTTAGACTAGCGGGAGGGGTCTACGAGCAGTACTTC.

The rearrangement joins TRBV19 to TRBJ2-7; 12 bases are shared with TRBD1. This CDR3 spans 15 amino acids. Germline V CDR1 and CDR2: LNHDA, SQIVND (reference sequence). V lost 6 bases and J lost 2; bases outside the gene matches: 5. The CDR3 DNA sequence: TGTGCCAGTAGCCTGGGACAGGGGGCGACCTACGAGCAGTACTTC. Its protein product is CASSLGQGATYEQYF.

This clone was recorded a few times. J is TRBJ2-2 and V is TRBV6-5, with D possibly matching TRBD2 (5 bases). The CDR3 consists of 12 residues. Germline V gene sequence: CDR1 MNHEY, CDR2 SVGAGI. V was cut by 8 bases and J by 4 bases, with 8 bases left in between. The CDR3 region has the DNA TGTGCCAGCGAAGCGGCCACCGGGGAGCTGTTTTTT. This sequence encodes CASEAATGELFF.

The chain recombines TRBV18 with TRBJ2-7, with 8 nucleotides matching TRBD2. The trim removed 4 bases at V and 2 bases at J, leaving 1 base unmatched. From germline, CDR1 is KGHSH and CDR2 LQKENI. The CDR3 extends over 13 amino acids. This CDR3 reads CASSLAGPYEQYF. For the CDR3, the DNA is TGTGCCAGCTCACTAGCGGGACCCTACGAGCAGTACTTC.

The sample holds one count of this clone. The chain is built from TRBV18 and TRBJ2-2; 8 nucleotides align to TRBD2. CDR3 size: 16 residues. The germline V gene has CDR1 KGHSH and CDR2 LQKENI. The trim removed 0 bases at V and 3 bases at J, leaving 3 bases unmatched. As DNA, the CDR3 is TGTGCCAGCTCACCACCTAACGGGAGGGACACCGGGGAGCTGTTTTTT. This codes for CASSPPNGRDTGELFF. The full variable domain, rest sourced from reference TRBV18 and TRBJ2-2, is NAGVMQNPRHLVRRRGQEARLRCSPMKGHSHVYWYRQLPEEGLKFMVYLQKENIIDESGMPKERFSAEFPKEGPSILRIQQVVRGDSAAYFCASSPPNGRDTGELFFGEGSRLTVL.

This chain's CDR3 is CATSDRASGSPYEQYF. The DNA of the CDR3 is TGTGCCACCAGTGATCGGGCTAGCGGGAGCCCCTACGAGCAGTACTTC. The chain employs TRBV24-1 and TRBJ2-7; 10 bases match TRBD2. Germline-derived CDR1 and CDR2 are KGHDR and SFDVKD. This CDR3 contains 16 residues. The ends lost 3 bases at V and 2 bases at J; junction bases unmatched: 6.

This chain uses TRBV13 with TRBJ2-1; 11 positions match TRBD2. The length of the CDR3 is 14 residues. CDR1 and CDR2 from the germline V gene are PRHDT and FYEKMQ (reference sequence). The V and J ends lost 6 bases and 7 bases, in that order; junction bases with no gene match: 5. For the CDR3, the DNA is TGTGCCAGCAGGACTAGCGGGAAGCGGAATGAGCAGTTCTTC. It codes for CASRTSGKRNEQFF.

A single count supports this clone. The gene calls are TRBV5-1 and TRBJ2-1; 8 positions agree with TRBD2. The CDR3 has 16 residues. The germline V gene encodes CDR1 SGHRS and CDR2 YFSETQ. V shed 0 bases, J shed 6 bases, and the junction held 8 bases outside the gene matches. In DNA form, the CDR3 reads TGCGCCAGCAGCTTGGAGGTGACGGCGGGGGGCAATGAGCAGTTCTTC. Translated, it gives CASSLEVTAGGNEQFF.

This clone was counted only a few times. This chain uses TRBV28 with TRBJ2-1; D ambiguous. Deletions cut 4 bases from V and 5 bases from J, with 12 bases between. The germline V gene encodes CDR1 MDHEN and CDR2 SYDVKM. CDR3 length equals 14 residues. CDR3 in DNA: TGTGCCAGCAGTTCCCGCCTAGTCCACAATGAGCAGTTCTTC. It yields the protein CASSSRLVHNEQFF.

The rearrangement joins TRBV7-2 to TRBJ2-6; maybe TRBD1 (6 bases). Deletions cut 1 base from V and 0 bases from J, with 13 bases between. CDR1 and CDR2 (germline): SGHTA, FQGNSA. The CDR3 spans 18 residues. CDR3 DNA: TGTGCCAGCAGCTTAGATCCAGGGGTCTCCTCTGGGGCCAACGTCCTGACTTTC. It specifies CASSLDPGVSSGANVLTF.

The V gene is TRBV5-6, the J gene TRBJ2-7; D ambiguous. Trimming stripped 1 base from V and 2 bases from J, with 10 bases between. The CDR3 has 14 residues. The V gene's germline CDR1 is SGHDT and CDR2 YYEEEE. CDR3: CASSLRGYAYEQYF. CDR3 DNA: TGTGCCAGCAGCTTGCGAGGCTATGCCTACGAGCAGTACTTC.

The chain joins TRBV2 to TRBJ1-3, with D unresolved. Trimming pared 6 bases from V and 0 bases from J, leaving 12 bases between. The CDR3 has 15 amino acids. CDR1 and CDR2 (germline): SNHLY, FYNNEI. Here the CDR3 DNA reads TGTGCCAGCAGAGGACTGACTTACTCTGGAAACACCATATATTTT. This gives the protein CASRGLTYSGNTIYF.

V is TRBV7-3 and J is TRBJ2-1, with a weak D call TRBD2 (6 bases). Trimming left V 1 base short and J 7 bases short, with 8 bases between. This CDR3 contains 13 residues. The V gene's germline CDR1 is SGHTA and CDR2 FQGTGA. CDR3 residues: CASSLNGGNEQFF. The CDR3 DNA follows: TGTGCCAGCAGCTTAAACGGGGGTAATGAGCAGTTCTTC.

CDR3 residues: CASSLRFEAFF. CDR3 nucleotide sequence: TGTGCCAGCAGTTTACGTTTTGAAGCTTTCTTT. The genes are TRBV28 and TRBJ1-1; D is unresolved. The CDR3 contains 11 residues. V lost 2 bases, J lost 7 bases, and 5 bases lay in between. Per germline, CDR1 MDHEN and CDR2 SYDVKM.